Listed here are 25 T cell receptor beta chains from one sample, sequenced in a study of blood T cell repertoires in COVID-19. Clones were sequenced by immunoSEQ multiplex PCR, and TCRdb holds only the in-frame ones, with some missing. The sample lists over 150,000 clones, roughly 84% seen once, with 7% to 7.5% in the top ten. The sample consisted of PBMCs or T cells enriched from blood (not recorded which). These receptors came from a woman aged 45-65 years who had recovered from COVID-19.

The chain joins TRBV28 to TRBJ1-2, with D uncertain. Trimming cost V 4 bases and J 2 bases, with 2 bases left between them. In germline, CDR1 is MDHEN, CDR2 SYDVKM. The CDR3 runs to 11 residues. The CDR3, as DNA: TGTGCCAGCAGTTCGAACTATGGCTACACCTTC. Encoded protein: CASSSNYGYTF.

The chain joins TRBV14 to TRBJ1-1, with D hard to call. The CDR3 spans 15 residues. V was cut by 4 bases and J by 2 bases, with 14 bases left in between. From germline, CDR1 is SGHDN and CDR2 FVKESK. CDR3 loop: CASSPRETINTEAFF. CDR3 DNA sequence: TGTGCCAGCAGCCCGCGGGAGACAATAAACACTGAAGCTTTCTTT.

This clone was seen only a few times. The sample contains more than one DNA sequence encoding this CDR3. V usage is TRBV7-9 and J usage is TRBJ2-7; no clear D gene. The CDR3 sequence is 12 residues long. With 1 base removed from V and 3 bases from J, the gap between germline ends came to 4 bases. Germline CDR1 reads SEHNR; CDR2 reads FQNEAQ (reference sequence). The CDR3 nucleotides read TGTGCCAGCAGCTTAGGTAGCTACGAGCAGTACTTC. Translating it yields CASSLGSYEQYF.

The J gene is TRBJ2-1, the V gene TRBV7-2; 9 nucleotides line up with TRBD2. Germline V gene lookup returns CDR1 SGHTA and CDR2 FQGNSA. Losses at the gene ends were 5 bases for V and 1 base for J; bases not matched to a gene: 6. This CDR3 comprises 16 residues. The CDR3 DNA sequence: TGTGCCAGCAGCCCGGGACTAGCCCCATCCTACAATGAGCAGTTCTTC. Its protein product is CASSPGLAPSYNEQFF.

J is TRBJ1-5 and V is TRBV2, with 12 positions matching TRBD1. V dropped 8 bases and J dropped 11; count of bases not matched to a gene: 10. CDR3 length: 14 residues. Germline V CDR1 and CDR2: SNHLY, FYNNEI. Here the CDR3 DNA reads TGTGCCAGCCAGGGACAGGGGGCCTCTGGGACCCAGCATTTT. Protein product: CASQGQGASGTQHF.

This rearrangement joins TRBV28 to TRBJ2-4; possible D gene TRBD2, 5 bases. V was cut by 4 bases and J by 3 bases, with 13 bases left in between. The CDR3 is made up of 15 amino acids. Germline CDR1 is MDHEN and CDR2 is SYDVKM. CDR3 in amino acids: CASSSPGLGKNIQYF. CDR3 sequence (DNA): TGTGCCAGCAGTTCCCCGGGATTGGGCAAAAACATTCAGTACTTC.

The chain carries TRBV18 and TRBJ2-3; D is unresolved. This CDR3 is 15 amino acids long. From germline, CDR1 is KGHSH and CDR2 LQKENI. Trimming took 3 bases from V and 0 from J, leaving 10 bases between them. CDR3 sequence reads: CASSPQPGSTDTQYF. DNA for the CDR3: TGTGCCAGCTCACCCCAACCGGGTAGCACAGATACGCAGTATTTT.

The chain is built from TRBV5-1 and TRBJ1-5; TRBD1 agrees at 8 bases. The germline CDR1 and CDR2 sequences are SGHRS and YFSETQ. The CDR3 is 18 amino acids. The ends lost 0 bases at V and 1 base at J; junction bases unmatched: 9. The CDR3 DNA reads as TGCGCCAGCAGCTTGGTACCATTACAGGGGGGAAGCAATCAGCCCCAGCATTTT. It is translated as CASSLVPLQGGSNQPQHF.

The chain is built from TRBV6-5 and TRBJ1-2; tentatively, D is TRBD1 (6 bases). In germline, CDR1 is MNHEY, CDR2 SVGAGI. V lost 11 bases and J 2 bases, leaving 12 bases between the germline ends. There are 12 residues in the CDR3. CDR3 nucleotides: TGTGCCGGGGGGAGGGGGAACTATGGCTACACCTTC. It is translated as CAGGRGNYGYTF.

This rearrangement joins TRBV3-1 (or the pseudogene TRBV3-2) to TRBJ2-7; D is perhaps TRBD2 (5 bases). The CDR3 extends over 14 amino acids. V was clipped by 8 bases and J by 2 bases, with 16 bases between them. CDR1 is LGHDT and CDR2 is YNNKEL in the germline V gene (reference sequence). The CDR3 DNA follows: TGTGCCAGCGAGACTAAATCTAGGGCCTACGAGCAGTACTTC. This translates into CASETKSRAYEQYF.

The CDR3 sequence is CASSYAGGSRQPQHF. DNA of the CDR3: TGTGCCAGCAGTTACGCGGGGGGGTCACGGCAGCCCCAGCATTTT. The chain employs TRBV6-2 or TRBV6-3 and TRBJ1-5; D perhaps matches TRBD1 (5 bases). The CDR3 is 15 amino acids. Trimming shortened V by 2 bases and J by 7 bases, and 15 bases separated the two germline ends. The germline V gene has CDR1 MNHEY and CDR2 SVGEGT.

The V and J genes are TRBV2 and TRBJ2-7, with 9 bases identical to TRBD1. With V trimmed by 6 bases and J by 6 bases, 6 bases remained unmatched. CDR1 is SNHLY and CDR2 is FYNNEI in the germline V gene. This CDR3 spans 13 amino acids. As DNA, the CDR3 is TGTGCCAGCAGGGGGACAGGGACTGGCGAGCAGTACTTC. The encoded protein is CASRGTGTGEQYF.

This sequence joins TRBV24-1 and TRBJ2-1; 15 bases match TRBD2. V lost 4 bases, J lost 1 base, and 10 bases stayed unmatched. Germline V gives CDR1 KGHDR, CDR2 SFDVKD. CDR3 length: 20 residues. The CDR3 loop reads CATSEAGLAGGEGSYNEQFF. The CDR3 DNA reads TGTGCCACCAGTGAAGCGGGACTAGCGGGAGGAGAAGGATCCTACAATGAGCAGTTCTTC.

This clone was seen a few times. This chain uses TRBV19 with TRBJ1-5; D remains unclear. This CDR3 contains 13 residues. Trimming stripped 1 base from V and 4 bases from J, with 5 bases between. Per germline, CDR1 LNHDA and CDR2 SQIVND (reference sequence). DNA for the CDR3: TGTGCCAGTAGTATAGGGGCTAATCAGCCCCAGCATTTT. Residues: CASSIGANQPQHF.

This clone was seen only once. The V and J genes are TRBV3-1 (or the pseudogene TRBV3-2) and TRBJ1-4, with no clear D. This CDR3 spans 15 amino acids. Per the germline V gene, CDR1 is LGHDT and CDR2 is YNNKEL (reference sequence). Trimming removed 2 bases from V and 0 bases from J, with 7 bases in between. CDR3 in amino acids: CASSQNSATNEKLFF. Written as DNA, the CDR3 is TGTGCCAGCAGCCAAAACAGTGCAACTAATGAAAAACTGTTTTTT.

The gene calls are TRBV11-2 and TRBJ2-7, with D possibly matching TRBD1 (6 bases). The CDR3 extends over 15 amino acids. V lost 6 bases, J lost 2 bases, and 17 bases lay in between. Germline V CDR1 and CDR2: SGHAT, FQNNGV. Here the CDR3 DNA reads TGTGCCAGCAGATTGACAGGATTTCGTCCCTACGAGCAGTACTTC. Translation: CASRLTGFRPYEQYF.

The V gene is TRBV4-2, the J gene TRBJ1-2; TRBD1 might be the D (5 bases). Trimming took 3 bases from V and 2 from J, leaving 19 bases between them. Germline V gives CDR1 LGHNA, CDR2 YNFKEQ. The CDR3 loop spans 17 amino acids. Here the CDR3 reads CASSHPLRQLGNYGYTF. The CDR3 coding sequence is TGTGCCAGCAGCCACCCCTTGAGACAGTTAGGGAACTATGGCTACACCTTC.

V is TRBV12-3 or TRBV12-4 and J is TRBJ1-1; D gene ambiguous. This CDR3 is built from 13 residues. Between the trimmed V and J ends, which lost 3 bases and 2 bases, there was a span of 7 bases. CDR3 region: CASSFRENTEAFF. The CDR3 DNA reads TGTGCCAGCAGTTTCCGGGAAAACACTGAAGCTTTCTTT.

The chain joins TRBV2 to TRBJ1-2; D unclear. This CDR3 is 13 amino acids long. In germline, CDR1 is SNHLY, CDR2 FYNNEI. Trimming shortened V by 4 bases and J by 9 bases, and 15 bases separated the two germline ends. The CDR3 loop reads CASSVSEGRSYTF. CDR3 sequence (DNA): TGTGCCAGCAGTGTTTCGGAGGGTAGGAGCTACACCTTC. Based on the CDR3 plus reference TRBV2 and TRBJ1-2, the full variable domain is EPEVTQTPSHQVTQMGQEVILRCVPISNHLYFYWYRQILGQKVEFLVSFYNNEISEKSEIFDDQFSVERPDGSNFTLKIRSTKLEDSAMYFCASSVSEGRSYTFGSGTRLTVV.

This clone turned up a few times. The chain combines TRBV18 with TRBJ1-3, with TRBD1 as a possible D gene (6 bases). Germline V gene sequence: CDR1 KGHSH, CDR2 LQKENI. The CDR3 runs to 17 residues. V was pared by 0 bases and J by 2 bases, with 14 bases between. DNA for the CDR3: TGTGCCAGCTCACCACCTTCCAGGGGCGCTGCTGGAAACACCATATATTTT. Amino acid sequence: CASSPPSRGAAGNTIYF.

This clone appeared once. The gene calls are TRBV19 and TRBJ2-7; D is unresolved. Germline CDR1 reads LNHDA; CDR2 reads SQIVND (reference sequence). CDR3 length equals 16 residues. V was cut by 4 bases and J by 7 bases, with 23 bases left in between. CDR3 protein: CASSTARSLVTQEQYF. In DNA, the CDR3 is TGTGCCAGTAGTACCGCGCGGAGTCTAGTGACCCAGGAGCAGTACTTC.

The chain combines TRBV4-3 with TRBJ1-2; D gene unclear. V lost 0 bases and J lost 0, with 8 bases in between. This CDR3 is built from 15 residues. Germline loops: CDR1 LGHNA, CDR2 YSLEER. The CDR3 coding sequence is TGCGCCAGCAGCCAAGATCTTGACTCTAACTATGGCTACACCTTC. Protein product: CASSQDLDSNYGYTF.

The rearrangement links TRBV11-2 to TRBJ2-7; no definite D call. This CDR3 is 12 amino acids long. Between the trimmed V and J ends, which lost 2 bases and 0 bases, there was a span of 2 bases. Germline V gene lookup returns CDR1 SGHAT and CDR2 FQNNGV. The CDR3 region has the DNA TGTGCCAGCAGCTTACGCTCCTACGAGCAGTACTTC. Its protein product is CASSLRSYEQYF.

J is TRBJ2-7 and V is TRBV10-3, with a possible D match to TRBD2 (7 bases). Germline assignment: CDR1 ENHRY and CDR2 SYGVKD. Trimming left V 10 bases short and J 5 bases short, with 21 bases between. The CDR3 has 14 amino acids. CDR3 loop: CATHAAGARHEQYF. CDR3 DNA: TGTGCCACCCATGCGGCGGGGGCGCGCCACGAGCAGTACTTC.

The gene calls are TRBV6-4 and TRBJ2-2; the match to TRBD2 covers 8 bases. The CDR3 length is 15 residues. The ends lost 5 bases at V and 3 bases at J; junction bases unmatched: 5. Germline V gene sequence: CDR1 MRHNA, CDR2 SNTAGT. This chain's CDR3 is CASSSGSPDTGELFF. The CDR3 DNA follows: TGTGCCAGCAGTAGCGGGAGCCCCGACACCGGGGAGCTGTTTTTT.